The rows below give T cell receptor beta chains drawn from one sample of a study of control samples from healthy donors and cancer patients. Only in-frame clones appear in the TCRdb table, and some are missing; sequencing was by immunoSEQ multiplex PCR. Listed are approximately 190,000 clones; around 2% falls within the top ten. The sequencing input was blood. Receptors originate from a woman younger than 45 in good health. Each CDR3 is given with its conserved first and last residue. The D gene is left open where the match is weak.

cdr3_aa: CASSLRWTEAFF
cdr3_nt: TGTGCCAGCAGTTTAAGGTGGACTGAAGCTTTCTTT
cdr3_length: 12
v_call: TRBV12-3/TRBV12-4
j_call: TRBJ1-1
d_call: NA

cdr3_aa: CASSTRASYEQYF
cdr3_nt: TGTGCCAGCTCAACAAGAGCATCCTACGAGCAGTACTTC
cdr3_length: 13
v_call: TRBV18
j_call: TRBJ2-7
d_call: NA

cdr3_aa: CSVEDADRNEKLFF
cdr3_nt: TGCAGCGTTGAAGACGCGGACAGGAATGAAAAACTGTTTTTT
cdr3_length: 14
v_call: TRBV29-1
j_call: TRBJ1-4
d_call: TRBD1

cdr3_aa: CATSDYRPSGNTIYF
cdr3_nt: TGTGCCACCAGTGATTACCGACCCTCTGGAAACACCATATATTTT
cdr3_length: 15
v_call: TRBV24-1
j_call: TRBJ1-3
d_call: NA

cdr3_aa: CASSHQDRVYPPLHF
cdr3_nt: TGTGCCAGCAGCCACCAAGACAGGGTGTATCCACCCCTCCACTTT
cdr3_length: 15
v_call: TRBV3-1/TRBV3-2
j_call: TRBJ1-6
d_call: TRBD1

cdr3_aa: CASVRGQGNQPQHF
cdr3_nt: TGTGCCAGCGTACGTGGGCAGGGGAATCAGCCCCAGCATTTT
cdr3_length: 14
v_call: TRBV2
j_call: TRBJ1-5
d_call: NA

cdr3_aa: CASSPRGDSGNTIYF
cdr3_nt: TGTGCCAGCTCACCAAGGGGCGATTCAGGAAACACCATATATTTT
cdr3_length: 15
v_call: TRBV18
j_call: TRBJ1-3
d_call: NA

cdr3_aa: CASSQGIRTGVYSNQPQHF
cdr3_nt: TGTGCCAGCAGCCAAGGAATCAGGACAGGGGTTTATAGCAATCAGCCCCAGCATTTT
cdr3_length: 19
v_call: TRBV3-1/TRBV3-2
j_call: TRBJ1-5
d_call: TRBD1

cdr3_aa: CASSVDWNTQYF
cdr3_nt: TGTGCCAGCAGCGTAGATTGGAATACGCAGTATTTT
cdr3_length: 12
v_call: TRBV9
j_call: TRBJ2-3
d_call: NA

cdr3_aa: CASEGISGNTIYF
cdr3_nt: TGTGCCAGTGAAGGGATCTCTGGAAACACCATATATTTT
cdr3_length: 13
v_call: TRBV19
j_call: TRBJ1-3
d_call: NA

cdr3_aa: CASSLGPGQEDPLHF
cdr3_nt: TGTGCCAGCAGCTTAGGACCGGGACAGGAGGACCCCCTCCACTTT
cdr3_length: 15
v_call: TRBV7-2
j_call: TRBJ1-6
d_call: TRBD1

cdr3_aa: CASSLRGSGATPSTDTQYF
cdr3_nt: TGTGCCAGCAGCTTGAGGGGTTCAGGGGCCACACCCTCCACAGATACGCAGTATTTT
cdr3_length: 19
v_call: TRBV7-6
j_call: TRBJ2-3
d_call: NA

cdr3_aa: CASGRQGSATFF
cdr3_nt: TGTGCTAGTGGAAGACAGGGGTCCGCGACTTTCTTT
cdr3_length: 12
v_call: TRBV12-5
j_call: TRBJ1-1
d_call: TRBD1

cdr3_aa: CASSFPGREQYF
cdr3_nt: TGTGCCAGCAGCTTTCCAGGGCGCGAGCAGTACTTC
cdr3_length: 12
v_call: TRBV7-8
j_call: TRBJ2-7
d_call: NA

cdr3_aa: CASSPPWGRGYTF
cdr3_nt: TGTGCCAGCTCACCACCCTGGGGCCGTGGCTACACCTTC
cdr3_length: 13
v_call: TRBV18
j_call: TRBJ1-2
d_call: NA

cdr3_aa: CASSRDRVLSINQPQHF
cdr3_nt: TGTGCCAGCAGCCGGGACAGAGTATTAAGTATCAATCAGCCCCAGCATTTT
cdr3_length: 17
v_call: TRBV27
j_call: TRBJ1-5
d_call: TRBD1

cdr3_aa: CASSPTTGASNQPQHF
cdr3_nt: TGCGCCAGCAGCCCTACAACAGGGGCTAGCAATCAGCCTCAGCATTTT
cdr3_length: 16
v_call: TRBV23-1
j_call: TRBJ1-5
d_call: TRBD1

cdr3_aa: CASSSWGDDEQFF
cdr3_nt: TGTGCCAGCAGCTCTTGGGGGGATGATGAGCAGTTCTTC
cdr3_length: 13
v_call: TRBV11-3
j_call: TRBJ2-1
d_call: NA

cdr3_aa: CASSLTGGVGTEAFF
cdr3_nt: TGTGCCAGCAGCCTGACAGGTGGGGTTGGAACTGAAGCTTTCTTT
cdr3_length: 15
v_call: TRBV7-2
j_call: TRBJ1-1
d_call: NA

cdr3_aa: CASSEGQGKVFGYTF
cdr3_nt: TGTGCCAGCAGTGAAGGACAGGGGAAGGTTTTTGGCTACACCTTC
cdr3_length: 15
v_call: TRBV28
j_call: TRBJ1-2
d_call: TRBD1

cdr3_aa: CAGRRSTGTDTQYF
cdr3_nt: TGTGCCGGGCGGAGGTCCACGGGCACAGATACGCAGTATTTT
cdr3_length: 14
v_call: TRBV9
j_call: TRBJ2-3
d_call: NA

cdr3_aa: CASSLGYIGTGGAYGYTF
cdr3_nt: TGTGCCAGCAGTTTGGGGTATATAGGGACAGGGGGCGCGTATGGCTACACCTTC
cdr3_length: 18
v_call: TRBV28
j_call: TRBJ1-2
d_call: TRBD1

cdr3_aa: CASSDGGSLRSPLHF
cdr3_nt: TGTGCCAGCAGTGACGGGGGGAGTCTACGTTCACCCCTCCACTTT
cdr3_length: 15
v_call: TRBV6-4
j_call: TRBJ1-6
d_call: NA

cdr3_aa: CASSRRETQYF
cdr3_nt: TGTGCCAGCAGCCGTCGTGAGACCCAGTACTTC
cdr3_length: 11
v_call: TRBV5-6
j_call: TRBJ2-5
d_call: NA

cdr3_aa: CASSLALTGTGNTEAFF
cdr3_nt: TGCGCCAGCAGCTTGGCCCTCACCGGGACAGGGAACACTGAAGCTTTCTTT
cdr3_length: 17
v_call: TRBV5-1
j_call: TRBJ1-1
d_call: TRBD1

cdr3_aa: CATSDWTSGTSSGETQYF
cdr3_nt: TGTGCCACCAGTGATTGGACCTCCGGGACTTCCAGCGGGGAGACCCAGTACTTC
cdr3_length: 18
v_call: TRBV24-1
j_call: TRBJ2-5
d_call: NA

cdr3_aa: CASSFSTGETQYF
cdr3_nt: TGTGCCAGCAGCTTTTCTACTGGGGAGACCCAGTACTTC
cdr3_length: 13
v_call: TRBV11-1
j_call: TRBJ2-5
d_call: NA

cdr3_aa: CASSAPRGLQETQYF
cdr3_nt: TGTGCCAGCAGCGCACCGAGGGGTCTCCAAGAGACCCAGTACTTC
cdr3_length: 15
v_call: TRBV11-1
j_call: TRBJ2-5
d_call: NA

cdr3_aa: CASSLIWGGNQPQHF
cdr3_nt: TGTGCCAGCAGTTTGATTTGGGGGGGTAATCAGCCCCAGCATTTT
cdr3_length: 15
v_call: TRBV27
j_call: TRBJ1-5
d_call: NA

cdr3_aa: CASSKGTGGDGELFF
cdr3_nt: TGTGCCAGCAGCAAAGGAACGGGAGGCGACGGGGAGCTGTTTTTT
cdr3_length: 15
v_call: TRBV21-1
j_call: TRBJ2-2
d_call: NA

cdr3_aa: CASSQVLGLEETQYF
cdr3_nt: TGTGCCAGCAGCCAAGTCCTGGGACTCGAAGAGACCCAGTACTTC
cdr3_length: 15
v_call: TRBV14
j_call: TRBJ2-5
d_call: NA

cdr3_aa: CASSYSPTSGGADEQFF
cdr3_nt: TGTGCCAGCAGTTATTCCCCAACTAGCGGGGGGGCCGATGAGCAGTTCTTC
cdr3_length: 17
v_call: TRBV6-2/TRBV6-3
j_call: TRBJ2-1
d_call: TRBD2

cdr3_aa: CASRSSNQPQHF
cdr3_nt: TGTGCCAGTCGGTCGAGCAATCAGCCCCAGCATTTT
cdr3_length: 12
v_call: TRBV27
j_call: TRBJ1-5
d_call: NA

cdr3_aa: CASSQDIARGRPQHF
cdr3_nt: TGCGCCAGCAGCCAAGATATAGCCCGAGGCAGGCCCCAGCATTTT
cdr3_length: 15
v_call: TRBV4-1
j_call: TRBJ1-5
d_call: NA

cdr3_aa: CASSIRGHLDYGYTF
cdr3_nt: TGTGCCAGCAGTATACGGGGACATCTCGACTATGGCTACACCTTC
cdr3_length: 15
v_call: TRBV27
j_call: TRBJ1-2
d_call: NA

cdr3_aa: CASSFGNEQFF
cdr3_nt: TGTGCCAGCAGTTTTGGGAATGAGCAGTTCTTC
cdr3_length: 11
v_call: TRBV6-5
j_call: TRBJ2-1
d_call: NA

cdr3_aa: CASSPRTGGVSEKLFF
cdr3_nt: TGCGCCAGCAGCCCCCGGACAGGGGGCGTGAGTGAAAAACTGTTTTTT
cdr3_length: 16
v_call: TRBV5-1
j_call: TRBJ1-4
d_call: TRBD1

cdr3_aa: CASSPTGGAGAYNEQFF
cdr3_nt: TGTGCCAGCAGCCCAACGGGGGGAGCGGGGGCTTACAATGAGCAGTTCTTC
cdr3_length: 17
v_call: TRBV13
j_call: TRBJ2-1
d_call: TRBD2

cdr3_aa: CASSRVGGAPAYGYTF
cdr3_nt: TGCGCCAGCAGCCGCGTTGGGGGGGCCCCGGCCTATGGCTACACCTTC
cdr3_length: 16
v_call: TRBV5-1
j_call: TRBJ1-2
d_call: NA

cdr3_aa: CAIKREGSEQYF
cdr3_nt: TGTGCCATCAAGAGGGAGGGTAGCGAGCAGTACTTC
cdr3_length: 12
v_call: TRBV10-3
j_call: TRBJ2-7
d_call: TRBD2

cdr3_aa: CASSLVVTSLPNEQFF
cdr3_nt: TGCGCCAGCAGCTTGGTTGTGACTAGCCTCCCCAATGAGCAGTTCTTC
cdr3_length: 16
v_call: TRBV5-1
j_call: TRBJ2-1
d_call: TRBD2